This T cell receptor (beta chain) was captured in a study of cytomegalovirus exposure and HLA in healthy donors. Remarks on this clone: Its specificity is not known.

Findings and limits, study-wide: Several of the most significant clusters appeared, in a later analysis, to be linked to common viral pathogens. TRBV6-2, TRBV6-3 and some other V segments were excluded as indistinguishable.

Use of 60 Vbeta and 13 Jbeta primers characterized the PCR. The data were produced by immunoSEQ multiplex PCR, yet TCRdb's version contains in-frame clones alone and is incomplete. This table holds around 140,000 clones, just under 85% found once. J lost 7 bases, V lost 0 bases, and 12 bases had no gene match. The CDR3 sequence is 18 residues long. Germline-derived CDR1 and CDR2 are SGHDN and FVKESK. This receptor was identified in a man aged 25 to 45 in good health and CMV-seropositive. The V gene is TRBV14, the J gene TRBJ2-5; 12 bases are a match to TRBD2. Sequenced sample: PBMCs. The CDR3 region has the DNA TGTGCCAGCAGCCAAGATAGGGCTAGCGGGAGGGCCTCACCGACCCAGTACTTC. Translated, it gives CASSQDRASGRASPTQYF.